This passage covers 18 T cell receptor beta chains from one sample sequenced in a study of T cell repertoires in cytomegalovirus infection. TCRdb itself ran the reads through MiXCR, one entry per CDR3 protein. The sample shows about 920,000 distinct CDR3 sequences, more than 25% of them seen only once. Antigen specificity for these receptors is unknown. Source: cultured CD8+ T cells from PBMCs, taken from culture after CMV antigen stimulation. The receptors were gathered from a human donor in good health (CMV status not recorded). Some clones in this sample may be carry-over from other donors' samples.

Judged by abundance, this clonotype is medium-sized (0.01 to 0.1%). This rearrangement joins TRBV27 to TRBJ1-3; D not certain. Germline V gives CDR1 MNHEY, CDR2 SMNVEV (reference sequence). Trimming removed 6 bases from V and 0 bases from J, with 9 bases in between. This CDR3 region has 14 residues. CDR3 sequence (DNA): TGTGCCAGCAGCCTGACTGTCTCTGGAAACACCATATATTTT. The encoded protein is CASSLTVSGNTIYF.

The chain recombines TRBV29-1 with TRBJ2-1; 8 positions match TRBD1. With V trimmed by 2 bases and J by 5 bases, 2 bases remained unmatched. The CDR3 spans 13 residues. Germline V lookup: CDR1 SQVTM, CDR2 ANQGSEA. The CDR3 DNA sequence: TGCAGCGTTGAAACAGGGGGGAACAATGAGCAGTTCTTC. Protein sequence: CSVETGGNNEQFF.

This clonotype was detected only a few times. The rearrangement links TRBV5-1 to TRBJ1-2; tentative D call: TRBD1 (5 bases). The CDR3 loop spans 13 amino acids. The V end lost 4 bases, the J end lost 4 bases, and 11 bases lay between the germline ends. In germline, CDR1 is SGHRS, CDR2 YFSETQ. CDR3 nucleotides: TGCGCCAGCAGCCCCTGGGGGACCTATGGCTACACCTTC. Protein sequence: CASSPWGTYGYTF.

The chain combines TRBV7-6 with TRBJ2-1; 7 bases fit TRBD2. The CDR3 is 15 amino acids. Trimming at V came to 1 base and at J to 3 bases, leaving 3 bases not matched to a gene. CDR1 is SGHVS, CDR2 FNYEAQ, per germline. The CDR3 region is CASSLGTRDYNEQFF. The CDR3 nucleotides read TGTGCCAGCAGCTTAGGGACTAGGGACTACAATGAGCAGTTCTTC.

This clonotype was counted only a few times. The genes are TRBV9 and TRBJ2-3, with 8 bases identical to TRBD2. The V gene end was trimmed by 8 bases and the J gene end by 0 bases; junction bases not matched to a gene: 5. The CDR3 has 14 amino acids. Looked up from germline, CDR1 is SGDLS and CDR2 is YYNGEE. Here the CDR3 reads CASRGGTSTDTQYF. CDR3 nucleotides: TGTGCCAGTCGCGGGGGGACGAGCACAGATACGCAGTATTTT.

This chain links TRBV27 with TRBJ2-1; D call uncertain. Germline V gene lookup returns CDR1 MNHEY and CDR2 SMNVEV (reference sequence). There are 12 residues in the CDR3. With 3 bases removed from V and 8 bases from J, the gap between germline ends came to 8 bases. The CDR3 spells CASSFVGYEQFF. DNA of the CDR3: TGTGCCAGCAGTTTCGTGGGGTATGAGCAGTTCTTC.

This clonotype was seen more than once but under ten times. The chain employs TRBV6-5 and TRBJ1-6; TRBD1 agrees at 7 bases. The ends lost 2 bases at V and 7 bases at J; junction bases unmatched: 11. The CDR3 runs 17 residues. Germline CDR1 and CDR2: MNHEY and SVGAGI. The CDR3 spells CASSYTHPGDRNSPLHF. CDR3 DNA: TGTGCCAGCAGTTACACCCACCCCGGGGACAGAAATTCACCCCTCCACTTT.

This clonotype appeared a few times. V and J are TRBV29-1 and TRBJ2-6; possible D gene TRBD1, 6 bases. CDR3 size: 20 residues. The ends were cut back, 0 bases at V and 0 bases at J, with 21 bases in the middle. CDR1 SQVTM and CDR2 ANQGSEA come from the germline V gene. CDR3 sequence: CSVEESVRQGFSSGANVLTF. The CDR3 DNA reads TGCAGCGTTGAAGAGTCTGTACGGCAGGGGTTCAGCTCTGGGGCCAACGTCCTGACTTTC. Filled out from reference TRBV29-1 and TRBJ2-6, the complete variable domain reads SAVISQKPSRDICQRGTSLTIQCQVDSQVTMMFWYRQQPGQSLTLIATANQGSEATYESGFVIDKFPISRPNLTFSTLTVSNMSPEDSSIYLCSVEESVRQGFSSGANVLTFGAGSRLTVL.

V usage is TRBV28 and J usage is TRBJ1-1, with 8 bases matching TRBD1. V gave up 6 bases and J gave up 0 bases; unmatched junction bases: 9. The germline V gene encodes CDR1 MDHEN and CDR2 SYDVKM. The CDR3 has 16 amino acids. DNA of the CDR3: TGTGCCAGCAGACTATCTGGGACAGGAGTGAACACTGAAGCTTTCTTT. Amino acid sequence: CASRLSGTGVNTEAFF.

V is TRBV5-5 and J is TRBJ1-6; TRBD1 agrees at 9 bases. V trimming: 4 bases; J trimming: 11 bases; junction bases outside the gene matches: 10. The CDR3 sequence is 15 residues long. CDR1 and CDR2 from the germline V gene are SGHKS and YYEKEE (reference sequence). CDR3 region: CASSRVPGQGTPLHF. CDR3 DNA: TGTGCCAGCAGCCGGGTCCCGGGACAGGGTACACCCCTCCACTTT.

The chain carries TRBV14 and TRBJ2-1; TRBD1 might be the D (5 bases). Trimming took 0 bases from V and 4 from J, leaving 10 bases between them. The germline CDR1 and CDR2 sequences are SGHDN and FVKESK. The CDR3 length is 15 residues. DNA of the CDR3: TGTGCCAGCAGCCAAGATTGGACACCATACAATGAGCAGTTCTTC. Amino acids: CASSQDWTPYNEQFF.

The chain uses TRBV6-2 or TRBV6-3 and TRBJ2-7; D is ambiguous. CDR1 is MNHEY and CDR2 is SVGEGT in the germline V gene. The V end was cut by 6 bases, the J end by 5 bases, with 8 bases between. This CDR3 has 11 residues. CDR3 sequence: CASRSPNEQYF. The CDR3 DNA sequence: TGTGCCAGCAGGAGTCCGAACGAGCAGTACTTC.

Remarks on this clonotype: Relative to the germline gene, one junction end is altered; a read error may explain this. V gene TRBV7-7 combines with J gene TRBJ2-1; possibly TRBD1 or TRBD2 for D (5 bases each). In germline, CDR1 is SSHAT, CDR2 FNYEAQ (reference sequence). This CDR3 is built from 14 residues. For the CDR3, the DNA is TGTGCTAGCAGCTTAACCGGGACCTTCGGCGATCAGTTCTTC. This codes for CASSLTGTFGDQFF.

The rearrangement uses TRBV20-1 and TRBJ1-4, with 7 nucleotides matching TRBD1. V lost 6 bases and J lost 1; bases outside the gene matches: 5. Germline lookup yields CDR1 DFQATT and CDR2 SNEGSKA (reference sequence). This CDR3 region has 14 residues. CDR3 in amino acids: CSAHRQGTNEKLFF. In DNA form, the CDR3 reads TGCAGTGCCCACCGACAGGGAACTAATGAAAAACTGTTTTTT.

This clonotype was seen more than once but under ten times. The chain recombines TRBV6-8 with TRBJ2-2; 7 bases are a match to TRBD1. This CDR3 contains 16 residues. V shed 8 bases, J shed 3 bases, and the junction held 12 bases outside the gene matches. The germline gives CDR1 MNHGY, CDR2 SAAAGT. The CDR3 reads CASSPFGQVDTGELFF. In DNA, the CDR3 is TGTGCCAGCTCCCCCTTTGGACAGGTTGACACCGGGGAGCTGTTTTTT.

The table lists this clonotype with a few counts. The chain joins TRBV7-6 to TRBJ2-7; D may be TRBD2 (7 bases). This CDR3 is built from 14 residues. The ends were cut back, 5 bases at V and 3 bases at J, with 14 bases in the middle. Germline CDR1 is SGHVS and CDR2 is FNYEAQ. The CDR3 DNA follows: TGTGCCAGCAGCCTAGGGGGGGGGGTCTACGAGCAGTACTTC. Translation gives CASSLGGGVYEQYF. The entire variable domain, with the rest obtained from reference TRBV7-6 and TRBJ2-7, is as follows: GAGVSQSPRYKVTKRGQDVALRCDPISGHVSLYWYRQALGQGPEFLTYFNYEAQQDKSGLPNDRFSAERPEGSISTLTIQRTEQRDSAMYRCASSLGGGVYEQYFGPGTRLTVT.

V and J are TRBV29-1 and TRBJ2-1; 10 bases align to TRBD1. The J segment lost 6 bases and the V segment lost 2 bases, leaving 10 bases of the junction unmatched. The CDR3 totals 16 residues. CDR1 and CDR2 from the germline V gene are SQVTM and ANQGSEA. The CDR3 region has the DNA TGCAGCGTTGAATGGGCGACAGGGGGCTTTTTCAATGAGCAGTTCTTC. The encoded protein is CSVEWATGGFFNEQFF.

The J gene is TRBJ2-5, the V gene TRBV12-3 or TRBV12-4; D perhaps matches TRBD1 (6 bases). The V gene lost 7 bases and the J gene lost 0 bases, with 15 bases spanning the gap. The CDR3 runs 15 residues. CDR3 residues: CASTPTGLHQETQYF. The CDR3 nucleotides read TGTGCCAGCACCCCGACAGGCCTGCACCAAGAGACCCAGTACTTC.